This passage covers 31 T cell receptor beta chains from one sample sequenced in a study of blood T cells in healthy people across ages. Primed by a sample-barcoded 5' primer and a J-beta primer mix, a second PCR proceeded for about 6 to 12 cycles. TCRdb re-called the 5' RACE reads through MiXCR, storing one row per CDR3 protein. The data show more than 600,000 distinct CDR3 sequences, with around 25% seen just once and around 9.2% held by the top ten. These records were also assigned to another study, of T cells of mothers and their children.

Sample: blood. The origin of the receptors is a boy between 10 and 17 years old in good health.

The V and J genes are TRBV14 and TRBJ1-1; no reliable D call. Trimming removed 2 bases from V and 5 bases from J, with 9 bases in between. This CDR3 has 13 residues. Germline V gene sequence: CDR1 SGHDN, CDR2 FVKESK. The CDR3: CASSQLMETEAFF. CDR3 coding DNA: TGTGCCAGCAGCCAACTCATGGAGACTGAAGCTTTCTTT.

This clonotype was found a few times. This sequence joins TRBV29-1 and TRBJ2-1; tentative D call: TRBD2 (5 bases). This CDR3 spans 13 amino acids. From germline, CDR1 is SQVTM and CDR2 ANQGSEA. V gave up 8 bases and J gave up 9 bases, with 20 bases separating them. The CDR3 DNA sequence: TGCAGCTCCCGTGGGGTAAACGGAGGTGAGCAGTTCTTC. Translating it yields CSSRGVNGGEQFF.

Only a few counts were recorded for this clonotype. V and J are TRBV20-1 and TRBJ2-3; D possibly corresponds to TRBD2 (6 bases). The V end lost 4 bases, the J end lost 4 bases, and 12 bases lay between the germline ends. The CDR3 totals 13 residues. Germline V CDR1 and CDR2: DFQATT, SNEGSKA (reference sequence). CDR3 region: CSATLLAADTQYF. CDR3 in DNA: TGCAGTGCTACATTACTAGCTGCAGATACGCAGTATTTT.

CDR3 nucleotide sequence: TGCGCCAGCAGTGGCCCGGGACAGGCCCCGGGAAGTGACACTGAAGCTTTCTTT. It codes for CASSGPGQAPGSDTEAFF. V and J are TRBV10-2 and TRBJ1-1; 8 nucleotides line up with TRBD1. V shed 4 bases, J shed 3 bases, and the junction held 16 bases outside the gene matches. This CDR3 contains 18 residues. Germline V gives CDR1 WSHSY, CDR2 SAAADI.

This clonotype was recorded many times. The chain joins TRBV29-1 to TRBJ2-7, with 12 bases identical to TRBD1. The CDR3 is 12 amino acids. V lost 6 bases to trimming and J lost 7 bases; unmatched junction nucleotides: 4. The germline CDR1 and CDR2 sequences are SQVTM and ANQGSEA. The CDR3 DNA follows: TGCAGCGTGGGACAGGGGGCGGGTGAGCAGTACTTC. Translation: CSVGQGAGEQYF.

This clonotype was seen only a few times. The gene calls are TRBV4-1 and TRBJ1-5; the match to TRBD1 covers 9 bases. The CDR3 has 15 residues. The J segment lost 7 bases and the V segment lost 4 bases, leaving 8 bases of the junction unmatched. Germline V CDR1 and CDR2: MGHRA, YSYEKL. This chain's CDR3 is CASSLRTGAGQPQHF. The CDR3 nucleotides read TGCGCCAGCAGCCTCCGGACAGGGGCAGGGCAGCCCCAGCATTTT.

This sequence joins TRBV24-1 and TRBJ2-5; D is possibly TRBD1 (6 bases). The germline V gene has CDR1 KGHDR and CDR2 SFDVKD. V was clipped by 3 bases and J by 5 bases, with 12 bases between them. This CDR3 comprises 14 residues. CDR3 sequence: CATSDPYRGETQYF. The CDR3 region has the DNA TGTGCCACCAGTGATCCCTATAGGGGGGAGACCCAGTACTTC.

The CDR3 loop is CASSSQRERGGELFF. The CDR3 nucleotides read TGTGCCAGCAGCTCACAGCGGGAGAGAGGCGGGGAGCTGTTTTTT. The chain carries TRBV5-4 and TRBJ2-2; 8 bases are shared with TRBD2. Germline V CDR1 and CDR2: SGHNT, YYREEE (reference sequence). The length of the CDR3 is 15 residues. V shed 3 bases and J 7 bases; nucleotides not matched to a gene: 8.

This clonotype was seen a few times. This chain joins TRBV29-1 and TRBJ2-1, with 9 bases fitting TRBD2. This CDR3 is 14 amino acids long. CDR1 is SQVTM, CDR2 ANQGSEA, per germline. The V and J ends lost 6 bases and 4 bases, in that order; junction bases with no gene match: 7. The CDR3 spells CSVHTSGYYNEQFF. CDR3 nucleotide sequence: TGCAGCGTGCATACTAGCGGGTATTACAATGAGCAGTTCTTC.

The chain has TRBV28 and TRBJ2-3, with D perhaps matching TRBD2 (5 bases). The CDR3 is 13 residues long. V gave up 8 bases and J gave up 2 bases, with 11 bases separating them. CDR1 and CDR2 (germline): MDHEN, SYDVKM. The CDR3 DNA is TGTGCCAGCGGAAAGGGAGACACAGATACGCAGTATTTT. It is translated as CASGKGDTDTQYF. Supplemented by reference TRBV28 and TRBJ2-3, the full variable domain reads DVKVTQSSRYLVKRTGEKVFLECVQDMDHENMFWYRQDPGLGLRLIYFSYDVKMKEKGDIPEGYSVSREKKERFSLILESASTNQTSMYLCASGKGDTDTQYFGPGTRLTVL.

The chain employs TRBV20-1 and TRBJ2-5; 7 bases line up with TRBD2. The CDR3 extends over 14 amino acids. Germline CDR1 reads DFQATT; CDR2 reads SNEGSKA (reference sequence). V shed 6 bases and J 1 base; nucleotides not matched to a gene: 8. The CDR3 spells CSAGGASGQETQYF. The CDR3 DNA is TGCAGTGCGGGTGGGGCTAGCGGCCAAGAGACCCAGTACTTC.

The chain couples TRBV29-1 to TRBJ2-1, with TRBD1 matching over 8 bases. CDR1 is SQVTM, CDR2 ANQGSEA, per germline. This CDR3 comprises 14 residues. J was trimmed by 4 bases and V by 6 bases; bases with no gene match: 8. The CDR3 region has the DNA TGCAGCGTCGGGACAGGTGACCCGTACAATGAGCAGTTCTTC. It is translated as CSVGTGDPYNEQFF.

A few counts support this clonotype. The rearrangement uses TRBV18 and TRBJ1-4, with D hard to call. Germline CDR1 KGHSH, CDR2 LQKENI. Trimming took off 3 bases at V and 0 bases at J, with 11 bases between the two ends. This CDR3 has 16 amino acids. The CDR3 loop reads CASSPRAKTTNEKLFF. DNA of the CDR3: TGTGCCAGCTCACCCCGGGCAAAAACAACTAATGAAAAACTGTTTTTT.

V is TRBV20-1 and J is TRBJ1-5, with D possibly TRBD1 on 6 matching bases. The CDR3 is made up of 12 amino acids. Germline V lookup: CDR1 DFQATT, CDR2 SNEGSKA (reference sequence). Trimming removed 5 bases from V and 6 bases from J, with 11 bases in between. Here the CDR3 reads CSASQGSQPQHF. The CDR3 DNA is TGCAGTGCTTCACAGGGAAGTCAGCCCCAGCATTTT.

This clonotype came up a few times. The chain links TRBV12-3 or TRBV12-4 to TRBJ2-7, with TRBD2 as a possible D gene (6 bases). Trimming shortened V by 3 bases and J by 0 bases, and 9 bases separated the two germline ends. This CDR3 has 14 residues. CDR3 nucleotide sequence: TGTGCCAGCAGTTTTGCGGGGACCTCCTACGAGCAGTACTTC. As protein: CASSFAGTSYEQYF.

This clonotype was counted between two and nine times. The V and J genes are TRBV28 and TRBJ2-1; the D gene is possibly TRBD2 (7 bases). The end of the DNA aligns better with TRBJ2-7, so the J call may be wrong. CDR1 and CDR2 (germline): MDHEN, SYDVKM. CDR3 length: 13 residues. CDR3 protein: CASTQGGIYEQYF. The CDR3 DNA sequence: TGTGCCAGCACACAGGGAGGGATCTACGAGCAGTACTTC.

The chain carries TRBV9 and TRBJ2-1; 7 positions match TRBD2. The CDR3 consists of 14 residues. Trimming at V came to 3 bases and at J to 6 bases, leaving 6 bases not matched to a gene. Germline V lookup: CDR1 SGDLS, CDR2 YYNGEE. The CDR3 DNA follows: TGTGCCAGCAGCGCGCTAGCGGATTCCAATGAGCAGTTCTTC. Protein product: CASSALADSNEQFF.

A few counts support this clonotype. Written as DNA, the CDR3 is TGTGCCAGCAGCTCGGACACGCAAGCTTTCTTT. Translating gives CASSSDTQAFF. The chain employs TRBV2 and TRBJ1-1, with TRBD1 as a possible D gene (5 bases). The CDR3 consists of 11 residues. Germline V lookup: CDR1 SNHLY, CDR2 FYNNEI. The V gene lost 6 bases and the J gene lost 9 bases, with 11 bases spanning the gap.

This clonotype was found a few times. The chain carries TRBV15 and TRBJ2-3; 10 nucleotides match TRBD2. This CDR3 is 19 amino acids long. With V trimmed by 3 bases and J by 4 bases, 16 bases remained unmatched. Germline V gives CDR1 LNHNV, CDR2 YYDKDF (reference sequence). The chain's CDR3 is CATSRSLAGAERHPDTQYF. DNA of the CDR3: TGTGCCACCAGCAGGTCCCTAGCGGGGGCCGAAAGGCACCCAGATACGCAGTATTTT.

V usage is TRBV7-3 and J usage is TRBJ1-4, with 7 bases identical to TRBD1. Germline-derived CDR1 and CDR2 are SGHTA and FQGTGA. V shed 2 bases, J shed 8 bases, and the junction held 5 bases outside the gene matches. The CDR3 runs to 14 residues. CDR3: CASSLEQGTEKLFF. The CDR3 DNA reads as TGTGCCAGCAGCTTAGAACAGGGGACCGAAAAACTGTTTTTT.

J is TRBJ2-5 and V is TRBV6-2 or TRBV6-3; perhaps TRBD1 as D (5 bases). CDR3 length equals 14 residues. V was clipped by 6 bases and J by 0 bases, with 11 bases between them. CDR1 and CDR2 (germline): MNHEY, SVGEGT. CDR3 region: CASRTQANQETQYF. In nucleotides, the CDR3 is TGTGCCAGCAGGACACAGGCAAACCAAGAGACCCAGTACTTC.

There are a few counts of this clonotype. The chain links TRBV28 to TRBJ2-5, with 7 bases fitting TRBD1. TRBJ2-7 explains the end of the DNA better; the J call may be wrong. This CDR3 comprises 13 residues. Germline V CDR1 and CDR2: MDHEN, SYDVKM. CDR3 in DNA: TGTGCCAGCAACGGCAGGGGGAGATACGAGCAGTACTTC. Amino acid sequence: CASNGRGRYEQYF.

The CDR3 loop reads CASSESITGGTLETQYF. The CDR3 DNA reads TGTGCCAGCAGTGAAAGCATAACAGGGGGCACCTTAGAGACCCAGTACTTC. The chain employs TRBV25-1 and TRBJ2-5; 9 bases are shared with TRBD1. The V gene end was trimmed by 2 bases and the J gene end by 4 bases; junction bases not matched to a gene: 11. In germline, CDR1 is MGHDK, CDR2 SYGVNS. There are 17 residues in the CDR3.

The rearrangement links TRBV12-3 or TRBV12-4 to TRBJ2-7, with a possible D match to TRBD1 (5 bases). CDR3 length: 16 residues. The V and J ends lost 4 bases and 2 bases respectively, with 18 bases between them. The CDR3 region is CASSSYSETATYEQYF. CDR3 coding DNA: TGTGCCAGCAGTTCATACTCCGAGACAGCAACCTACGAGCAGTACTTC.

This rearrangement joins TRBV4-2 to TRBJ1-1; D call uncertain. CDR3 size: 15 residues. V lost 0 bases and J 0 bases, leaving 8 bases between the germline ends. CDR1 is LGHNA and CDR2 is YNFKEQ in the germline V gene. The CDR3 DNA follows: TGTGCCAGCAGCCAAGAAGCGGGCTTGAACACTGAAGCTTTCTTT. Translated, it gives CASSQEAGLNTEAFF.

The chain has TRBV20-1 and TRBJ2-5, with 9 bases fitting TRBD2. Germline CDR1 reads DFQATT; CDR2 reads SNEGSKA (reference sequence). V shed 4 bases, J shed 5 bases, and the junction held 11 bases outside the gene matches. The CDR3 runs to 15 residues. The CDR3 sequence: CSATSGDTFGETQYF. In DNA, the CDR3 is TGCAGTGCTACTAGCGGGGACACCTTCGGGGAGACCCAGTACTTC.

This clonotype was detected a few times. The CDR3 DNA is TGCGCCAGCAGCCGCCTGATCGGGAGAGCGGACAATGAGCAGTTCTTC. Its protein is CASSRLIGRADNEQFF. The chain joins TRBV5-1 to TRBJ2-1, with a tentative D call TRBD2 (6 bases). CDR1 SGHRS and CDR2 YFSETQ come from the germline V gene. The CDR3 covers 16 residues. Trimming left V 4 bases short and J 5 bases short, with 19 bases between.

This chain joins TRBV3-1 and TRBJ1-3, with no clear D. The CDR3 is made up of 14 amino acids. Looked up from germline, CDR1 is LGHDT and CDR2 is YNNKEL (reference sequence). Trimming took off 5 bases at V and 6 bases at J, with 14 bases between the two ends. The CDR3 protein is CASSGRPSQNTIYF. The CDR3 DNA is TGTGCCAGCAGCGGCCGACCCTCCCAAAACACCATATATTTT.

This clonotype was found a few times. The chain has TRBV14 and TRBJ2-1, with 8 bases that match TRBD1. Germline V gives CDR1 SGHDN, CDR2 FVKESK. The CDR3 contains 15 residues. V trimming: 0 bases; J trimming: 12 bases; junction bases outside the gene matches: 10. CDR3 DNA sequence: TGTGCCAGCAGCCAAGATTTTTCAGGGGGCGCAAGGCAGTTCTTC. This translates into CASSQDFSGGARQFF.

This clonotype was seen repeatedly, ten times or more. V gene TRBV5-1 combines with J gene TRBJ2-7; D is perhaps TRBD2 (5 bases). In germline, CDR1 is SGHRS, CDR2 YFSETQ. Between the trimmed V and J ends, which lost 0 bases and 0 bases, there was a span of 7 bases. CDR3 size: 14 residues. CDR3: CASSLEGSSYEQYF. The CDR3 coding sequence is TGCGCCAGCAGCTTGGAAGGGAGCTCCTACGAGCAGTACTTC.

This sequence joins TRBV29-1 and TRBJ2-5, with a possible D match to TRBD1 (6 bases). Germline-derived CDR1 and CDR2 are SQVTM and ANQGSEA. The CDR3 covers 14 residues. V lost 6 bases, J lost 0 bases, and 14 bases lay in between. The CDR3 sequence: CSVVYYRDQETQYF. The CDR3 DNA sequence: TGCAGCGTAGTCTACTACAGGGACCAAGAGACCCAGTACTTC.